One sample yielded the 10 T cell receptor beta chains listed below, sequenced in a study of T cell repertoires in cytomegalovirus infection. TCRdb re-derived calls from the reads in MiXCR, one entry per CDR3 protein. The sample records about 770,000 distinct CDR3 sequences, approximately 32% being singletons. No antigen has been assigned to these receptors. The source was cultured CD8+ T cells from PBMCs, collected from culture after CMV antigen stimulation. The receptors were sampled from a human donor in good health (CMV status not recorded). Some clones in this sample may be carry-over from other donors' samples.

As DNA, the CDR3 is TGTGCCAGCAGTGACCCGGGACAGGGTTATGGAGGCTACGAGCAGTACTTC. It yields the protein CASSDPGQGYGGYEQYF. The chain has TRBV6-6 and TRBJ2-7, with 9 bases identical to TRBD1. V lost 5 bases to trimming and J lost 3 bases; unmatched junction nucleotides: 14. CDR3 length equals 17 residues. The germline gives CDR1 MNHNY, CDR2 SVGAGI (reference sequence).

CDR3 DNA sequence: TGCAGCGTTGAAGATAGTGGCGGGACAGGAGAGACCCAGTACTTC. Amino acids: CSVEDSGGTGETQYF. The chain joins TRBV29-1 to TRBJ2-5, with 8 bases that match TRBD1. This CDR3 is built from 15 residues. Germline CDR1 and CDR2: SQVTM and ANQGSEA. V shed 0 bases and J 4 bases; nucleotides not matched to a gene: 7.

This clonotype was counted only a few times. The chain is built from TRBV5-1 and TRBJ1-1, with D maybe TRBD1 (5 bases). Per germline, CDR1 SGHRS and CDR2 YFSETQ. The V gene lost 8 bases and the J gene lost 0 bases, with 17 bases spanning the gap. The CDR3 sequence is 15 residues long. CDR3: CASSPGDSLNTEAFF. CDR3 in DNA: TGCGCCAGTTCACCCGGGGACTCATTGAACACTGAAGCTTTCTTT.

This clonotype showed up many times. The rearrangement uses TRBV12-3 or TRBV12-4 and TRBJ2-1; 8 positions match TRBD1. The CDR3 sequence is 17 residues long. V was clipped by 4 bases and J by 5 bases; unmatched bases: 13. The DNA of the CDR3 is TGTGCCAGCAGTTCGCTGGGACAGGCAACGGCCCACAATGAGCAGTTCTTC. It is translated as CASSSLGQATAHNEQFF.

The chain uses TRBV7-3 and TRBJ2-3; no clear D. This CDR3 is 15 amino acids long. Trimming removed 4 bases at V and 1 base at J, with 12 bases between. Germline V gene lookup returns CDR1 SGHTA and CDR2 FQGTGA. CDR3 in amino acids: CASSSRYEGTDTQYF. CDR3 bases: TGTGCCAGCAGCTCCCGCTATGAGGGCACAGATACGCAGTATTTT.

This clonotype was detected many times. A read error may account for a junction end that differs from germline. The rearrangement joins TRBV7-6 to TRBJ2-2, with D tentatively TRBD1 (6 bases). Germline V gene lookup returns CDR1 SGHVS and CDR2 FNYEAQ. The CDR3 is 15 amino acids. The CDR3 region has the DNA TGTGCCAGCAGCTTCAGAGGGGGTGACACCCGGGAGCTGTTTTTT. This sequence encodes CASSFRGGDTRELFF.

V usage is TRBV20-1 and J usage is TRBJ1-1; 10 bases match TRBD1. Trimming took 2 bases from V and 0 from J; bases not matched to a gene: 6. Germline V lookup: CDR1 DFQATT, CDR2 SNEGSKA (reference sequence). The length of the CDR3 is 16 residues. CDR3 sequence: CSARPGDRGMNTEAFF. CDR3 nucleotide sequence: TGCAGTGCTAGACCGGGGGACAGGGGTATGAACACTGAAGCTTTCTTT.

This clonotype was seen only a few times. This rearrangement joins TRBV6-1 to TRBJ1-2, with TRBD1 matching 9 bases. This CDR3 spans 14 amino acids. Germline CDR1 and CDR2: MNHNS and SASEGT. J was trimmed by 5 bases and V by 5 bases; bases with no gene match: 6. The CDR3: CASSRTGQGYGYTF. CDR3 DNA sequence: TGTGCCAGCAGTCGAACAGGACAGGGGTATGGCTACACCTTC.

The rearrangement links TRBV4-1 to TRBJ2-1; D unclear. The CDR3 has 14 residues. CDR1 is MGHRA, CDR2 YSYEKL, per germline. Trimming removed 0 bases at V and 4 bases at J, with 7 bases between. The CDR3 loop reads CASSQDMGYNEQFF. The DNA for the CDR3 is TGCGCCAGCAGCCAAGATATGGGTTACAATGAGCAGTTCTTC.

The gene calls are TRBV5-4 and TRBJ1-5; 7 nucleotides agree with TRBD1. Germline trimming cut 3 bases from V and 5 bases from J; bases unmatched to any gene: 5. In germline, CDR1 is SGHNT, CDR2 YYREEE (reference sequence). This CDR3 is 14 amino acids long. The CDR3: CASSSDREDQPQHF. For the CDR3, the DNA is TGTGCCAGCAGCTCAGACAGGGAGGATCAGCCCCAGCATTTT.